Listed below are T cell receptor beta chains from one sample, sequenced in a study of T cells in Graves' hyperthyroidism and ophthalmopathy. Each CDR3 protein is one row after TCRdb ran MiXCR on the multiplex PCR reads. Of about 290,000 distinct CDR3 sequences detected, roughly 13% appear once; the ten largest clones hold less than 8%. The sequenced sample was blood. The origin of the receptors is a woman aged 40 to 50 with Graves' hyperthyroidism. Both conserved end residues are part of each CDR3. D genes are given only for firm matches. The size of a clone is reported for some rows only, either as once, few or many, or as a class for expanded clones.

j_gene	d_gene	abundance	v_gene	CDR3aa	CDR3nt
TRBJ1-2	NA	NA	TRBV6-6	CASSYLPRGYGCTF	TGTGCCAGCAGTTACTTACCGAGGGGCTATGGCTGCACCTTC
TRBJ2-1	TRBD2	many	TRBV2	CASNRLAVNEQFF	TGTGCCAGCAACAGACTAGCGGTCAATGAGCAGTTCTTC
TRBJ2-1	TRBD2	many	TRBV7-9	CASSIGDGGVAGNEQFF	TGTGCCAGCAGCATCGGGGACGGGGGGGTAGCGGGCAATGAGCAGTTCTTC
TRBJ2-7	TRBD2	few	TRBV4-1	CASSQGGGTGEQYF	TGCGCCAGCAGCCAAGGGGGGGGTACGGGCGAGCAGTACTTC
TRBJ2-7	TRBD2	few	TRBV18	CASSPGREAYEQYF	TGTGCCAGCTCACCAGGGCGGGAGGCCTACGAGCAGTACTTC
TRBJ2-7	NA	many	TRBV7-8	CASSLPDTYYEQYF	TGTGCCAGCAGCTTACCGGACACTTACTACGAGCAGTACTTC
TRBJ1-1	NA	many	TRBV12-3/TRBV12-4	CASTPGVVNTEAFF	TGTGCCAGCACCCCAGGAGTAGTGAACACTGAAGCTTTCTTT
TRBJ2-1	NA	NA	TRBV18	CASSPGTYNEQFF	TGTGCCAGCTCCCCCGGGACCTACAATGAGCAGTTCTTC
TRBJ2-1	NA	NA	TRBV2	CASSQNNEEFF	TGTGCCAGCAGCCAAAATAATGAGGAGTTCTTC
TRBJ1-5	NA	many	TRBV6-5	CASSYSRNSNQPQHF	TGTGCCAGCAGTTACTCCAGAAATAGCAATCAGCCCCAGCATTTT
TRBJ1-1	NA	many	TRBV3-1	CASSQVAGNTEAFF	TGTGCCAGCAGCCAAGTTGCAGGTAACACTGAAGCTTTCTTT
TRBJ2-5	TRBD1	many	TRBV28	CATRGTGAQETQYF	TGTGCCACCCGCGGGACAGGGGCCCAAGAGACCCAGTACTTC
TRBJ1-3	TRBD1	few	TRBV14	CASSPWGRGPGNTIYF	TGTGCCAGCAGCCCGTGGGGCAGGGGGCCTGGAAACACCATATATTTT
TRBJ2-3	TRBD1	many	TRBV12-3/TRBV12-4	CASRGDRGWADTQYF	TGTGCCAGCAGGGGGGACAGGGGATGGGCAGATACGCAGTATTTT
TRBJ1-2	TRBD1	many	TRBV6-5	CASSYGGQGDGYTF	TGTGCCAGCAGTTACGGCGGACAGGGAGATGGCTACACCTTC
TRBJ2-3	NA	NA	TRBV19	CASSQQRTADTQYF	TGTGCCAGTAGTCAGCAGCGCACCGCAGATACGCAGTATTTT
TRBJ2-3	TRBD2	many	TRBV12-5	CASGFSGRVADTQYF	TGTGCTAGTGGTTTTAGCGGGAGGGTAGCAGATACGCAGTATTTT
TRBJ2-1	NA	many	TRBV18	CASSQRPGLNEQFF	TGTGCCAGCTCCCAGCGCCCCGGGCTTAATGAGCAGTTCTTC
TRBJ1-5	NA	many	TRBV27	CASSFGGQPQHF	TGTGCCAGCAGTTTTGGGGGACAGCCCCAGCATTTT
TRBJ1-1	TRBD1	many	TRBV6-2/TRBV6-3	CASSEQGNPPEAFF	TGTGCCAGCAGCGAACAGGGGAACCCACCTGAAGCTTTCTTT
TRBJ2-2	TRBD1	NA	TRBV6-2/TRBV6-3	CANSSGQKNTGELFF	TGTGCCAACAGTTCGGGACAGAAGAACACCGGGGAGCTGTTTTTT
TRBJ1-5	NA	many	TRBV28	CASSLAGRNQPQHF	TGTGCCAGCAGTCTGGCAGGGAGGAATCAGCCCCAGCATTTT
TRBJ1-2	TRBD1	NA	TRBV6-1	CASSRTGREDGYTF	TGTGCCAGCAGCCGGACAGGGAGGGAGGATGGCTACACCTTC
TRBJ2-6	NA	many	TRBV11-2	CASSFGTGANVLTF	TGTGCCAGCAGCTTCGGGACTGGGGCCAACGTCCTGACTTTC
TRBJ1-5	NA	many	TRBV11-2	CASSLMGHHNQPQHF	TGTGCCAGCAGCTTGATGGGACATCACAATCAGCCCCAGCATTTT
TRBJ1-1	NA	few	TRBV30	CAWSVAGYTEAFF	TGTGCCTGGAGTGTAGCAGGGTACACTGAAGCTTTCTTT
TRBJ1-1	NA	many	TRBV7-2	CASTLDPASGSGDFF	TGTGCCAGCACATTAGACCCCGCTAGCGGGAGCGGGGATTTCTTT
TRBJ2-7	TRBD1	many	TRBV4-1	CASSPLPPGQGADEQYF	TGCGCCAGCAGCCCCCTACCACCGGGACAGGGGGCCGACGAGCAGTACTTC
TRBJ2-2	NA	NA	TRBV19	CATPRSSANTGELFF	TGTGCCACTCCAAGATCGAGCGCGAACACCGGGGAGCTGTTTTTT
TRBJ1-1	TRBD1	many	TRBV12-3/TRBV12-4	CASRTGATEAFF	TGTGCCAGCAGGACAGGGGCCACTGAAGCTTTCTTT
TRBJ2-1	TRBD2	many	TRBV9	CASSAGLVRAEQFF	TGTGCCAGCAGCGCCGGACTAGTGAGGGCTGAGCAGTTCTTC
TRBJ1-5	NA	many	TRBV7-9	CASSLGENSNQPQHF	TGTGCCAGCAGCTTAGGGGAAAATAGCAATCAGCCCCAGCATTTT
TRBJ2-2	TRBD2	many	TRBV3-1	CASSRRTSGSPTGELFF	TGTGCCAGCAGCCGGAGGACTAGCGGGAGTCCCACCGGGGAGCTGTTTTTT
TRBJ1-6	TRBD1	NA	TRBV2	CASSVDRGLSPLHF	TGTGCCAGCAGTGTGGACAGGGGCCTCTCACCCCTCCACTTT
TRBJ2-1	NA	many	TRBV30	CAWSGTYNEQFF	TGTGCCTGGAGTGGGACTTACAATGAGCAGTTCTTC
TRBJ2-3	TRBD2	many	TRBV7-9	CASSFTSGLTDTQYF	TGTGCCAGCAGCTTTACTAGCGGACTCACAGATACGCAGTATTTT
TRBJ2-2	TRBD2	few	TRBV5-6	CASTRTSPGELFF	TGTGCCAGCACCAGGACTAGCCCCGGGGAGCTGTTTTTT
TRBJ2-7	NA	many	TRBV20-1	CRDIWRAKGNEQYF	TGCAGAGACATTTGGAGGGCCAAAGGTAACGAGCAGTACTTC
TRBJ1-6	NA	NA	TRBV28	CASSLVRGYGNSPLHF	TGTGCCAGCAGTTTAGTCAGGGGCTACGGTAATTCACCCCTCCACTTT
TRBJ2-5	NA	many	TRBV2	CASSPDGLRSQYF	TGTGCCAGCAGTCCGGACGGGCTTAGGTCCCAGTACTTC
TRBJ2-4	NA	few	TRBV7-9	CASSLNSGMAKNIQYF	TGTGCCAGCAGCTTAAACTCGGGTATGGCCAAAAACATTCAGTACTTC
TRBJ2-1	TRBD2	many	TRBV20-1	CSAGQPLGTSGMGGYNEQFF	TGCAGTGCTGGCCAGCCCCTCGGGACTAGCGGCATGGGCGGGTACAATGAGCAGTTCTTC
TRBJ1-1	NA	many	TRBV5-1	CASSLGHQNTEAFF	TGCGCCAGCAGCTTGGGCCACCAGAACACTGAAGCTTTCTTT
TRBJ2-1	NA	few	TRBV18	CASSPIIGLSSYNEQFF	TGTGCCAGCTCACCGATTATAGGTCTGTCATCCTACAATGAGCAGTTCTTC
TRBJ1-1	NA	many	TRBV24-1	CATSSRVNTEAFF	TGTGCCACCTCGAGCAGGGTGAACACTGAAGCTTTCTTT
TRBJ1-5	NA	few	TRBV19	CASSPDGLGNQPQHF	TGTGCCAGTAGTCCGGATGGTTTGGGCAATCAGCCCCAGCATTTT
TRBJ2-7	TRBD1	few	TRBV7-9	CASSPEGGYGYEQYF	TGTGCCAGCAGCCCGGAAGGGGGCTACGGCTACGAGCAGTACTTC
TRBJ1-5	NA	many	TRBV12-3/TRBV12-4	CASSFSSQPQHF	TGTGCCAGCAGTTTCTCTTCCCAGCCCCAGCATTTT
TRBJ2-1	TRBD2	many	TRBV28	CASSFAGTSGINEQFF	TGTGCCAGCAGTTTCGCCGGGACTAGCGGGATTAATGAGCAGTTCTTC
TRBJ2-3	NA	NA	TRBV29-1	CSVEDNRDAQYF	TGCAGCGTTGAAGATAATCGGGATGCGCAGTATTTT
TRBJ1-4	NA	NA	TRBV15	CATSGGSRGEKLFF	TGTGCCACCAGCGGTGGTTCTAGGGGGGAAAAACTGTTTTTT
TRBJ1-5	TRBD1	many	TRBV19	CASSMDRAFVQPQHF	TGTGCCAGTAGTATGGACAGGGCCTTCGTCCAGCCCCAGCATTTT
TRBJ2-5	TRBD1	many	TRBV24-1	CATSDFSGQGKRETQYF	TGTGCCACCAGTGATTTTTCGGGACAGGGTAAGCGAGAGACCCAGTACTTC
TRBJ2-7	NA	NA	TRBV28	CASSPPDLWSEQYF	TGTGCCAGCAGCCCCCCCGACCTCTGGAGCGAGCAGTACTTC
TRBJ2-7	NA	many	TRBV3-1	CASSQLDRTYEQYF	TGTGCCAGCAGCCAATTAGACAGGACCTACGAGCAGTACTTC
TRBJ2-5	TRBD1	NA	TRBV7-9	CASSQTGIQETQYF	TGTGCCAGCAGCCAGACAGGGATACAAGAGACCCAGTACTTC
TRBJ2-1	NA	few	TRBV3-1	CASNPSGPLSYNEQFF	TGTGCCAGCAATCCTTCGGGGCCATTAAGTTACAATGAGCAGTTCTTC